Below, 29 T cell receptor beta chains from the same sample are listed, as sequenced in a study of technical replicates of blood from a few donors. Using immunoSEQ multiplex PCR, the repertoire was profiled, and TCRdb retains in-frame clones only, with some absent. This repertoire shows about 78,000 clones, approximately 93% found once; its top ten account for 0.4% to 0.45%. Material: T cells isolated from PBMCs. These TCRs come from a human donor in good health.

The V call is TRBV27, the J call TRBJ2-7; 11 nucleotides agree with TRBD2. The germline V gene has CDR1 MNHEY and CDR2 SMNVEV (reference sequence). Losses at the gene ends were 3 bases for V and 3 bases for J; bases not matched to a gene: 4. The CDR3 totals 15 residues. CDR3 sequence: CASSLAGLAGYEQYF. CDR3 sequence (DNA): TGTGCCAGCAGTTTGGCAGGACTAGCGGGCTACGAGCAGTACTTC.

The CDR3 loop reads CASSQELVTGRNTEAFF. The CDR3 DNA follows: TGCGCCAGCAGCCAAGAACTTGTGACAGGGAGGAACACTGAAGCTTTCTTT. The J gene is TRBJ1-1, the V gene TRBV4-1; 7 bases fit TRBD1. The CDR3 has 17 amino acids. From germline, CDR1 is MGHRA and CDR2 YSYEKL. V lost 0 bases and J lost 1; bases outside the gene matches: 8.

The chain has TRBV27 and TRBJ2-7; 9 nucleotides align to TRBD2. CDR1 is MNHEY and CDR2 is SMNVEV in the germline V gene (reference sequence). The V and J ends lost 1 base and 6 bases, in that order; junction bases with no gene match: 7. The CDR3 loop spans 15 amino acids. In DNA, the CDR3 is TGTGCCAGCAGTTTATTCGATAGCGGGAGCCTCGAGCAGTACTTC. Residues: CASSLFDSGSLEQYF.

The J gene is TRBJ2-2, the V gene TRBV7-9, with 7 bases fitting TRBD1. Trimming at V came to 8 bases and at J to 4 bases, leaving 7 bases not matched to a gene. Germline CDR1 reads SEHNR; CDR2 reads FQNEAQ (reference sequence). The CDR3 runs 14 residues. The CDR3 nucleotides are TGTGCCAGCGGCGGACAGGCCGGCACCGGGGAGCTGTTTTTT. Residues: CASGGQAGTGELFF.

The chain employs TRBV5-4 and TRBJ2-3; D remains ambiguous. Germline V gene sequence: CDR1 SGHNT, CDR2 YYREEE (reference sequence). V lost 5 bases and J lost 3, with 19 bases in between. This CDR3 region has 16 residues. DNA for the CDR3: TGTGCCAGCAGTACCCCCCTGCGGCTGGGTACAGATACGCAGTATTTT. This encodes CASSTPLRLGTDTQYF.

This clone was seen only once. The chain has TRBV18 and TRBJ2-7; TRBD2 matches at 10 bases. The CDR3 has 16 amino acids. Per the germline V gene, CDR1 is KGHSH and CDR2 is LQKENI. With V trimmed by 0 bases and J by 2 bases, 4 bases remained unmatched. The CDR3 loop reads CASSPPGLARAYEQYF. In DNA form, the CDR3 reads TGTGCCAGCTCACCACCGGGACTAGCGAGAGCCTACGAGCAGTACTTC.

The rearrangement uses TRBV7-3 and TRBJ1-2, with 8 nucleotides matching TRBD1. The V gene's germline CDR1 is SGHTA and CDR2 FQGTGA. Germline trimming cut 3 bases from V and 6 bases from J; bases unmatched to any gene: 9. CDR3 size: 15 residues. Here the CDR3 DNA reads TGTGCCAGCAGCTTTTCCCTGGACAGGGTGAATGGCTACACCTTC. This encodes CASSFSLDRVNGYTF. Full variable domain (missing parts from reference TRBV7-3 and TRBJ1-2): GAGVSQTPSNKVTEKGKYVELRCDPISGHTALYWYRQSLGQGPEFLIYFQGTGAADDSGLPNDRFFAVRPEGSVSTLKIQRTERGDSAVYLCASSFSLDRVNGYTFGSGTRLTVV.

The chain couples TRBV30 to TRBJ1-5; 8 bases are a match to TRBD1. The germline V gene encodes CDR1 GTSNPN and CDR2 SVGIG (reference sequence). V shed 2 bases, J shed 2 bases, and the junction held 14 bases outside the gene matches. The CDR3 consists of 18 residues. The CDR3 DNA reads as TGTGCCTGGAGTCCGCCTTCCCGGCAACAGGGGGGCAATCAGCCCCAGCATTTT. Its protein product is CAWSPPSRQQGGNQPQHF.

The chain employs TRBV9 and TRBJ2-7; TRBD2 is a possible D gene (6 bases). The V end was cut by 4 bases, the J end by 5 bases, with 25 bases between. CDR1 SGDLS and CDR2 YYNGEE come from the germline V gene. The CDR3 consists of 17 residues. Here the CDR3 reads CASSPQRLTGVVDEQYF. The CDR3 bases are TGTGCCAGCAGCCCCCAGCGACTGACGGGGGTAGTTGACGAGCAGTACTTC.

The CDR3 DNA follows: TGTGCCAGCAGTACTACCCCGGGGTTTGCGGCTATTCCCACCTCGACAGATACGCAGTATTTT. Translating gives CASSTTPGFAAIPTSTDTQYF. This sequence joins TRBV2 and TRBJ2-3; weak D call: TRBD2 (5 bases). Germline CDR1 is SNHLY and CDR2 is FYNNEI. The CDR3 has 21 amino acids. Trimming shortened V by 5 bases and J by 3 bases, and 33 bases separated the two germline ends. Full variable domain (rest looked up from reference TRBV2 and TRBJ2-3): EPEVTQTPSHQVTQMGQEVILRCVPISNHLYFYWYRQILGQKVEFLVSFYNNEISEKSEIFDDQFSVERPDGSNFTLKIRSTKLEDSAMYFCASSTTPGFAAIPTSTDTQYFGPGTRLTVL.

This chain uses TRBV27 with TRBJ2-7, with TRBD1 as a possible D gene (6 bases). The CDR3 has 13 residues. V was trimmed by 9 bases and J by 6 bases, leaving 18 bases between them. Looked up from germline, CDR1 is MNHEY and CDR2 is SMNVEV (reference sequence). CDR3 residues: CASRGSGVTEQYF. The CDR3 coding sequence is TGTGCCAGTAGGGGGTCAGGGGTTACCGAGCAGTACTTC.

The chain joins TRBV9 to TRBJ2-1, with 7 nucleotides matching TRBD2. Germline CDR1 reads SGDLS; CDR2 reads YYNGEE. This CDR3 has 14 residues. After removal of 3 bases from V and 6 bases from J, the junction contained 6 bases not matched to a gene. CDR3 residues: CASSESGTTNEQFF. In DNA, the CDR3 is TGTGCCAGCAGCGAGTCCGGGACTACCAATGAGCAGTTCTTC.

The chain links TRBV6-1 to TRBJ2-3, with a possible D match to TRBD2 (6 bases). This CDR3 contains 15 residues. The V and J ends lost 0 bases and 0 bases respectively, with 7 bases between them. In germline, CDR1 is MNHNS, CDR2 SASEGT. The DNA for the CDR3 is TGTGCCAGCAGTGAAGCCGGGACTAGCACAGATACGCAGTATTTT. Amino acids: CASSEAGTSTDTQYF.

The chain couples TRBV7-2 to TRBJ2-7, with TRBD2 matching 10 bases. The CDR3 runs 15 residues. The germline CDR1 and CDR2 sequences are SGHTA and FQGNSA. Trimming took 4 bases from V and 9 from J; bases not matched to a gene: 12. The DNA for the CDR3 is TGTGCCAGCAGCTACCTAGCGGGAGTCTCTTCCTTGCAGTACTTC. Its protein is CASSYLAGVSSLQYF.

The chain links TRBV28 to TRBJ1-5, with D possibly TRBD1 on 6 matching bases. V gave up 5 bases and J gave up 5 bases, with 16 bases separating them. Looked up from germline, CDR1 is MDHEN and CDR2 is SYDVKM. The CDR3 spans 15 residues. CDR3 in amino acids: CASSTRGGSHQPQHF. DNA for the CDR3: TGTGCCAGCAGTACAAGGGGGGGGTCACATCAGCCCCAGCATTTT.

The J gene is TRBJ1-1, the V gene TRBV10-2; a weak D match, TRBD1 (5 bases). This CDR3 has 14 amino acids. In germline, CDR1 is WSHSY, CDR2 SAAADI. Trimming removed 6 bases from V and 6 bases from J, with 17 bases in between. CDR3 coding DNA: TGCGCCAGCAGCGAGGGGCGGGGCGGCCCTGAAGCTTTCTTT. Encoded protein: CASSEGRGGPEAFF.

A single count supports this clone. The rearrangement joins TRBV4-1 to TRBJ1-4; a possible D gene is TRBD1 (6 bases). Germline loops: CDR1 MGHRA, CDR2 YSYEKL. Deletions cut 0 bases from V and 6 bases from J, with 14 bases between. The CDR3 covers 16 residues. The CDR3 coding sequence is TGCGCCAGCAGCCAAGATGCCACAGGGAATCATGAAAAACTGTTTTTT. This encodes CASSQDATGNHEKLFF.

The chain combines TRBV5-6 with TRBJ1-2, with a tentative D call TRBD1 (6 bases). V was pared by 4 bases and J by 4 bases, with 17 bases between. Germline lookup yields CDR1 SGHDT and CDR2 YYEEEE. The CDR3 spans 15 residues. The CDR3 DNA reads as TGTGCCAGCAGCCCATGGGGACGGACAGTCTATGGCTACACCTTC. Protein: CASSPWGRTVYGYTF.

The chain employs TRBV5-3 and TRBJ2-2; 7 positions match TRBD2. TRBV5-3 is known as an ORF, though its function is uncertain. CDR3 length: 16 amino acids. Trimming took 1 base from V and 4 from J; bases not matched to a gene: 7. The CDR3 nucleotides are TGTGCCAGAAGCTTGTCCCTAGCGGAGAGCACCGGGGAGCTGTTTTTT. Protein product: CARSLSLAESTGELFF.

The genes are TRBV15 and TRBJ1-4; no clear D gene. This CDR3 is built from 13 residues. V gave up 0 bases and J gave up 11 bases, with 10 bases separating them. Germline-derived CDR1 and CDR2 are LNHNV and YYDKDF (reference sequence). CDR3 loop: CATSRDEGGKLFF. The CDR3 nucleotides are TGTGCCACCAGCAGAGATGAGGGCGGGAAACTGTTTTTT.

The chain employs TRBV25-1 and TRBJ1-3, with D tentatively TRBD1 (5 bases). Between the trimmed V and J ends, which lost 6 bases and 0 bases, there was a span of 12 bases. CDR1 is MGHDK, CDR2 SYGVNS, per germline. The CDR3 loop spans 15 amino acids. The CDR3 sequence: CASSSLGGSGNTIYF. The CDR3 bases are TGTGCCAGCAGCAGCCTCGGGGGCTCTGGAAACACCATATATTTT.

This clone came up a few times. The identical CDR3 is also encoded by other nucleotide sequences in the sample. The CDR3 sequence: CASSPQGSGNTIYF. The CDR3 coding sequence is TGCGCCAGCAGTCCTCAGGGCTCTGGAAACACCATATATTTT. The V gene is TRBV5-1, the J gene TRBJ1-3, with TRBD1 as a possible D gene (5 bases). Trimming left V 5 bases short and J 0 bases short, with 9 bases between. Germline CDR1 and CDR2: SGHRS and YFSETQ. This CDR3 is built from 14 residues. The full variable domain, with the rest looked up from reference TRBV5-1 and TRBJ1-3, is KAGVTQTPRYLIKTRGQQVTLSCSPISGHRSVSWYQQTPGQGLQFLFEYFSETQRNKGNFPGRFSGRQFSNSRSEMNVSTLELGDSALYLCASSPQGSGNTIYFGEGSWLTVV.

There are a few counts of this clone. The CDR3 loop reads CASSDSSYEQYF. The CDR3, as DNA: TGCGCCAGCAGTGACAGCTCCTACGAGCAGTACTTC. V gene TRBV10-1 combines with J gene TRBJ2-7; D not certain. Trimming removed 3 bases at V and 0 bases at J, with 3 bases between. Germline V gene lookup returns CDR1 WNHNN and CDR2 SYGVQD (reference sequence). This CDR3 region has 12 residues.

In its sample, this clone was seen once. J is TRBJ2-1 and V is TRBV28; 7 bases agree with TRBD2. Germline-derived CDR1 and CDR2 are MDHEN and SYDVKM. This CDR3 comprises 14 residues. With V trimmed by 7 bases and J by 5 bases, 8 bases remained unmatched. The CDR3 DNA reads as TGTGCCAGCATCACTTCCCGGGAGGACAATGAGCAGTTCTTC. This codes for CASITSREDNEQFF.

V usage is TRBV18 and J usage is TRBJ1-5; D not resolved. Trimming removed 2 bases from V and 4 bases from J, with 6 bases in between. Germline-derived CDR1 and CDR2 are KGHSH and LQKENI. CDR3 size: 13 residues. CDR3 residues: CASSPAANQPQHF. As DNA, the CDR3 is TGTGCCAGCTCACCAGCGGCGAATCAGCCCCAGCATTTT.

The chain has TRBV11-2 and TRBJ2-7, with TRBD2 matching over 8 bases. The CDR3 consists of 15 residues. Germline trimming cut 1 base from V and 4 bases from J; bases unmatched to any gene: 6. Germline CDR1 SGHAT, CDR2 FQNNGV. This chain's CDR3 is CASSLAAGGGYEQYF. The CDR3 DNA follows: TGTGCCAGCAGCTTAGCGGCGGGAGGAGGGTACGAGCAGTACTTC.

The V call is TRBV10-3, the J call TRBJ2-3; TRBD1 agrees at 9 bases. The CDR3 length is 17 residues. Germline V lookup: CDR1 ENHRY, CDR2 SYGVKD. With 7 bases clipped from V and 3 bases from J, the junction kept 14 bases outside the gene matches. In DNA form, the CDR3 reads TGTGCCATCACCCCCTGGTCCGGGACAGGGAATACAGATACGCAGTATTTT. Residues: CAITPWSGTGNTDTQYF.

The V and J genes are TRBV13 and TRBJ2-1; 11 nucleotides align to TRBD1. V lost 3 bases, J lost 7 bases, and 17 bases stayed unmatched. The CDR3 covers 19 residues. CDR1 and CDR2 from the germline V gene are PRHDT and FYEKMQ (reference sequence). The CDR3 loop is CASSFRDRGMAGGLNEQFF. The CDR3 bases are TGTGCCAGCAGCTTCCGGGACAGGGGGATGGCGGGAGGCCTAAATGAGCAGTTCTTC. Complete variable domain (other parts from reference TRBV13 and TRBJ2-1): AAGVIQSPRHLIKEKRETATLKCYPIPRHDTVYWYQQGPGQDPQFLISFYEKMQSDKGSIPDRFSAQQFSDYHSELNMSSLELGDSALYFCASSFRDRGMAGGLNEQFFGPGTRLTVL.

Concerning this clone itself: One end of the junction varies from germline; a read error may be responsible. The chain employs TRBV7-9 and TRBJ2-4; 13 nucleotides line up with TRBD2. Per the germline V gene, CDR1 is SEHNR and CDR2 is FQNEAQ (reference sequence). The length of the CDR3 is 11 residues. The CDR3 coding sequence is TGTGCCAGCAGCTCCGGGGGACTAGCGGGATTC. As protein: CASSSGGLAGF.